This TCR beta chain was sequenced during a study of shared clonotypes between healthy human individuals. Regarding the study as a whole: Generation probabilities were higher for clonotypes shared across all four sorted-subset donors than for unshared ones. Even with large depth, rarefaction showed that sorted-subset sequencing was incomplete.

This CDR3 contains 14 residues. Germline loops: CDR1 SGHAT, CDR2 FQNNGV. J was trimmed by 7 bases and V by 2 bases; bases with no gene match: 4. Here immunoSEQ multiplex PCR was the method, and the copy in TCRdb shows in-frame clones only, minus some. The sample lists approximately 350,000 clones, 96% seen once, with about 0.32% in the top ten. Worth noting for this clone: Its cognate antigen is unknown.

What was sequenced was memory CD8+ T cells sorted from blood. Subset specified: CD45RO+ cells pooled with CCR7-negative TemRA cells. The chain couples TRBV11-2 to TRBJ2-1; TRBD2 matches 8 bases. This clonotype was sampled from a man aged 25 to 45 in good health. This CDR3 reads CASSLLAGRNEQFF. DNA for the CDR3: TGTGCCAGCAGCTTACTAGCGGGTCGGAATGAGCAGTTCTTC.